These 19 T cell receptor beta chains were sequenced from one sample in a study of technical replicates of blood from a handful of donors. Clones were read by immunoSEQ multiplex PCR, and TCRdb kept only the in-frame ones, dropping some. Among some 87,000 clones, 96% were seen once, and the ten largest hold less than 0.35%. Material for sequencing was T cells isolated from PBMCs. Receptor source: a human donor in good health.

This chain uses TRBV11-2 with TRBJ2-1; 10 positions match TRBD2. The trim removed 4 bases at V and 7 bases at J, leaving 4 bases unmatched. This CDR3 has 14 residues. CDR1 is SGHAT and CDR2 is FQNNGV in the germline V gene. CDR3 in DNA: TGTGCCAGCAGCTCTAGCGGGAGTTCAAATGAGCAGTTCTTC. This codes for CASSSSGSSNEQFF. The entire variable domain, with the rest obtained from reference TRBV11-2 and TRBJ2-1, is as follows: EAGVAQSPRYKIIEKRQSVAFWCNPISGHATLYWYQQILGQGPKLLIQFQNNGVVDDSQLPKDRFSAERLKGVDSTLKIQPAKLEDSAVYLCASSSSGSSNEQFFGPGTRLTVL.

The rearrangement links TRBV6-1 to TRBJ1-3; the D is unclear. This CDR3 contains 15 residues. The V gene's germline CDR1 is MNHNS and CDR2 SASEGT. Between the trimmed V and J ends, which lost 0 bases and 0 bases, there was a span of 6 bases. As DNA, the CDR3 is TGTGCCAGCAGTGAAGCTACAGTCTCTGGAAACACCATATATTTT. This sequence encodes CASSEATVSGNTIYF.

V and J are TRBV28 and TRBJ2-5, with D possibly TRBD1 on 6 matching bases. The CDR3 is 14 residues long. Germline CDR1 MDHEN, CDR2 SYDVKM. With 6 bases removed from V and 2 bases from J, the gap between germline ends came to 13 bases. CDR3 in amino acids: CASRGIGQQETQYF. The CDR3, as DNA: TGTGCCAGCAGGGGAATCGGACAGCAAGAGACCCAGTACTTC.

Here the CDR3 DNA reads TGTGCCAGCAGTTCCTCAAGCGGGAGAGTCCCCGGGGAGCTGTTTTTT. Its protein product is CASSSSSGRVPGELFF. The chain employs TRBV6-5 and TRBJ2-2; 8 bases are shared with TRBD2. V lost 4 bases, J lost 6 bases, and 10 bases stayed unmatched. The V gene's germline CDR1 is MNHEY and CDR2 SVGAGI. The CDR3 runs to 16 residues.

This chain uses TRBV5-5 with TRBJ2-2, with a tentative D call TRBD2 (6 bases). The CDR3 runs 14 residues. Between the trimmed V and J ends, which lost 3 bases and 4 bases, there was a span of 10 bases. Germline lookup yields CDR1 SGHKS and CDR2 YYEKEE (reference sequence). As DNA, the CDR3 is TGTGCCAGCAGCTGGGGACTTACCACCGGGGAGCTGTTTTTT. It yields the protein CASSWGLTTGELFF.

The genes are TRBV19 and TRBJ1-2; D remains unclear. Germline lookup yields CDR1 LNHDA and CDR2 SQIVND (reference sequence). V lost 1 base to trimming and J lost 0 bases, with 9 bases between them. This CDR3 has 15 residues. Written as DNA, the CDR3 is TGTGCCAGTAGTATAGTATGGGGAGCTAACTATGGCTACACCTTC. Its translation: CASSIVWGANYGYTF.

The V gene is TRBV7-2, the J gene TRBJ1-2, with TRBD1 matching 9 bases. Germline V gene lookup returns CDR1 SGHTA and CDR2 FQGNSA. The ends lost 6 bases at V and 4 bases at J; junction bases unmatched: 9. The CDR3 covers 15 residues. This CDR3 is CASRVDRGDFYGYTF. The CDR3 bases are TGTGCCAGCAGAGTGGACAGGGGTGATTTCTATGGCTACACCTTC.

This sequence joins TRBV5-5 and TRBJ2-7; 8 positions match TRBD1. The ends lost 3 bases at V and 3 bases at J; junction bases unmatched: 5. Germline V lookup: CDR1 SGHKS, CDR2 YYEKEE (reference sequence). The CDR3 loop spans 14 amino acids. The CDR3 DNA reads as TGTGCCAGCAGCTGGGACAGGCAGATCTACGAGCAGTACTTC. Translating it yields CASSWDRQIYEQYF.

The gene calls are TRBV9 and TRBJ2-7; TRBD2 matches 9 bases. In germline, CDR1 is SGDLS, CDR2 YYNGEE. The CDR3 has 14 amino acids. The trim removed 0 bases at V and 2 bases at J, leaving 0 bases unmatched. The CDR3 DNA sequence: TGTGCCAGCAGCGTAGTAGCGGGAGCCTACGAGCAGTACTTC. Its translation is CASSVVAGAYEQYF.

The chain uses TRBV28 and TRBJ2-3, with D tentatively TRBD1 (5 bases). The CDR3 covers 14 residues. V was clipped by 3 bases and J by 4 bases, with 11 bases between them. Germline V gene data show CDR1 as MDHEN and CDR2 as SYDVKM. The CDR3: CASSFSGIPDTQYF. DNA for the CDR3: TGTGCCAGCAGTTTCTCAGGGATTCCAGATACGCAGTATTTT. Full variable domain (outside the CDR3, taken from reference TRBV28 and TRBJ2-3): DVKVTQSSRYLVKRTGEKVFLECVQDMDHENMFWYRQDPGLGLRLIYFSYDVKMKEKGDIPEGYSVSREKKERFSLILESASTNQTSMYLCASSFSGIPDTQYFGPGTRLTVL.

This clone was seen once. The V and J genes are TRBV19 and TRBJ1-5, with 9 positions matching TRBD1. CDR1 and CDR2 (germline): LNHDA, SQIVND (reference sequence). J was trimmed by 5 bases and V by 2 bases; bases with no gene match: 4. This CDR3 spans 15 amino acids. The CDR3 region has the DNA TGTGCCAGTAGTATACCGGGACAGGGCGATCAGCCCCAGCATTTT. Encoded protein: CASSIPGQGDQPQHF.

This chain links TRBV30 with TRBJ2-7; maybe TRBD1 (5 bases). Between the trimmed V and J ends, which lost 0 bases and 2 bases, there was a span of 11 bases. From germline, CDR1 is GTSNPN and CDR2 SVGIG (reference sequence). The CDR3 loop spans 14 amino acids. The CDR3: CAWSVDTGPYEQYF. CDR3 sequence (DNA): TGTGCCTGGAGTGTCGATACAGGCCCCTACGAGCAGTACTTC.

The chain uses TRBV7-3 and TRBJ1-1; TRBD1 might be the D (5 bases). The CDR3 contains 14 residues. Germline-derived CDR1 and CDR2 are SGHTA and FQGTGA. V gave up 2 bases and J gave up 3 bases, with 10 bases separating them. CDR3 DNA sequence: TGTGCCAGCAGCTTAGGGGCCTTGGACACTGAAGCTTTCTTT. It encodes CASSLGALDTEAFF.

V gene TRBV28 combines with J gene TRBJ2-3; 11 nucleotides align to TRBD2. CDR3 length: 14 amino acids. Trimming at V came to 6 bases and at J to 6 bases, leaving 5 bases not matched to a gene. The V gene's germline CDR1 is MDHEN and CDR2 SYDVKM. The CDR3 region has the DNA TGTGCCAGCAGGGAGACTAGCGGGATCGATACGCAGTATTTT. Translating it yields CASRETSGIDTQYF.

This clone was counted a single time. This chain links TRBV11-2 with TRBJ2-3, with TRBD2 identical over 8 bases. The germline V gene encodes CDR1 SGHAT and CDR2 FQNNGV. The CDR3 has 16 residues. V lost 5 bases, J lost 4 bases, and 11 bases stayed unmatched. The CDR3 reads CASSLSSGSIPDTQYF. The CDR3 DNA follows: TGTGCCAGCAGCCTATCCAGCGGGAGTATCCCAGATACGCAGTATTTT. Based on the CDR3 plus reference TRBV11-2 and TRBJ2-3, the full variable domain is EAGVAQSPRYKIIEKRQSVAFWCNPISGHATLYWYQQILGQGPKLLIQFQNNGVVDDSQLPKDRFSAERLKGVDSTLKIQPAKLEDSAVYLCASSLSSGSIPDTQYFGPGTRLTVL.

V gene TRBV5-1 combines with J gene TRBJ2-3; D ambiguous. The germline gives CDR1 SGHRS, CDR2 YFSETQ. V dropped 0 bases and J dropped 3 bases, with 5 bases sitting between them. The CDR3 sequence is 13 residues long. CDR3 residues: CASSLAVTDTQYF. The CDR3 DNA sequence: TGCGCCAGCAGCTTGGCCGTAACAGATACGCAGTATTTT.

The rearrangement joins TRBV11-1 to TRBJ2-3; 11 nucleotides match TRBD2. This CDR3 region has 16 residues. V shed 5 bases, J shed 2 bases, and the junction held 6 bases outside the gene matches. Germline assignment: CDR1 SGHAT and CDR2 FQDESV (reference sequence). CDR3 bases: TGTGCCAGCAGCCGAAGACTAGCGGGAAACACAGATACGCAGTATTTT. This gives the protein CASSRRLAGNTDTQYF. The complete variable domain, with remaining parts taken from reference TRBV11-1 and TRBJ2-3, reads EAEVAQSPRYKITEKSQAVAFWCDPISGHATLYWYRQILGQGPELLVQFQDESVVDDSQLPKDRFSAERLKGVDSTLKIQPAELGDSAMYLCASSRRLAGNTDTQYFGPGTRLTVL.

The V and J genes are TRBV7-9 and TRBJ1-1; TRBD1 might be the D (6 bases). Trimming stripped 0 bases from V and 3 bases from J, with 11 bases between. The CDR3 sequence is 15 residues long. Germline V gene lookup returns CDR1 SEHNR and CDR2 FQNEAQ (reference sequence). Here the CDR3 DNA reads TGTGCCAGCAGCTTAGCAAGGACAGCAGACACTGAAGCTTTCTTT. Its translation: CASSLARTADTEAFF.

This clone has just one count. The V call is TRBV29-1, the J call TRBJ2-1; maybe TRBD1 (6 bases). This CDR3 spans 13 amino acids. Trimming left V 4 bases short and J 3 bases short, with 10 bases between. CDR1 is SQVTM and CDR2 is ANQGSEA in the germline V gene. The CDR3: CSVVPRGYNEQFF. As DNA, the CDR3 is TGCAGCGTTGTCCCCAGGGGCTACAATGAGCAGTTCTTC.